This T cell receptor beta chain was identified in a study of Ad26.COV2.S vaccination and SARS-CoV-2 variants. Indicated treatment: about 20 received Ad26.COV2.S at low or high dose, single or two shots; a few received placebo; per-sample allocation not given. Sampling was done on day 63 after the first vaccine or placebo injection. Boston supplied an adult donor aged 18-55 years. Expressing Wuhan-strain SARS-CoV-2 spike, an Ad26 vector served as the vaccine. As for this clone: What it binds is unknown.

The junction had 4 bases not matched to a gene; V was cut back by 4 bases and J by 2 bases. The CDR3 extends over 15 amino acids. CDR1 is SGHDN and CDR2 is FVKESK in the germline V gene. Broader study findings: Possible underestimation of total T cell responses by the TCR breadth and depth analyses was noted. Responses of spike-specific T cells (both CD8+ and CD4+) reportedly showed substantial breadth after vaccination.

Assay: immunoSEQ multiplex PCR; the TCRdb copy retains only in-frame clones and omits some. The sample carries about 350,000 clones, roughly 90% recorded once. Sequencing used peripheral blood, obtained in a trial of Ad26.COV2.S vaccine versus placebo. V gene TRBV14 combines with J gene TRBJ2-4; 8 nucleotides match TRBD2. The clonotype originates from a person between 18 and 59 years old who received the Ad26.COV2.S COVID-19 vaccine or a placebo. The DNA of the CDR3 is TGTGCCAGCAGCCCTCGGGGGGGGTCCAAAAACATTCAGTACTTC. Translation gives CASSPRGGSKNIQYF.